This T cell receptor beta chain was retrieved from a study of monozygotic twins with inflammatory bowel disease. This CDR3 spans 13 amino acids. The germline CDR1 and CDR2 sequences are DFQATT and SNEGSKA (reference sequence). TCRdb reanalyzed the 5' RACE reads and collapses them to one entry per CDR3 protein, without DNA. The listing records some 200,000 distinct CDR3 sequences. This receptor was obtained from a human donor with ulcerative colitis or Crohn's disease, or a healthy co-twin of an affected twin (not recorded which). Sequencing input: blood. The genes are TRBV20-1 and TRBJ1-1. The CDR3 sequence is CSANRLKNTEAFF.